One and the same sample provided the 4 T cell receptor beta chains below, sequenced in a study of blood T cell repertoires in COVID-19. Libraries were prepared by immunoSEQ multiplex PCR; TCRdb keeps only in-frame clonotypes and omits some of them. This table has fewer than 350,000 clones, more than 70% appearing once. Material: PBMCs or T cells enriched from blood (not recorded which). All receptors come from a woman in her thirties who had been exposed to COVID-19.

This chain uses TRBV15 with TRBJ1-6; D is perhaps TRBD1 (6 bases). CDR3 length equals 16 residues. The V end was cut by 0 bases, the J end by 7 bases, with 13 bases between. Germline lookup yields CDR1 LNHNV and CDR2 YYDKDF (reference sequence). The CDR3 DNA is TGTGCCACCAGCAGAGAGTCACAGGGACCCAATTCACCCCTCCACTTT. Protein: CATSRESQGPNSPLHF.

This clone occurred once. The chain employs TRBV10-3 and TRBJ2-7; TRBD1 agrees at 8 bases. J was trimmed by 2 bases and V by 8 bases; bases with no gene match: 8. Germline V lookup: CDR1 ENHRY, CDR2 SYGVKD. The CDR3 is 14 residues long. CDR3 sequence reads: CAIREQGGTYEQYF. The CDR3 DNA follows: TGTGCCATCCGGGAACAGGGGGGCACCTACGAGCAGTACTTC.

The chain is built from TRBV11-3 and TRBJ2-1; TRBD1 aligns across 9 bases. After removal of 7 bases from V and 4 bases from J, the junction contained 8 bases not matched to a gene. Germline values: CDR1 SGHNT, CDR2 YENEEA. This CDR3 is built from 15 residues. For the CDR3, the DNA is TGTGCCAGCACCCCTCCTGGGACAGGGTACAATGAGCAGTTCTTC. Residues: CASTPPGTGYNEQFF.

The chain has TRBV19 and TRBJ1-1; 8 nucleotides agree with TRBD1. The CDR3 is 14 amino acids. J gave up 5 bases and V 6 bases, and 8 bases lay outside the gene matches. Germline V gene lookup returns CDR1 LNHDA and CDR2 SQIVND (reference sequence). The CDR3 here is CASSRDRGGTEAFF. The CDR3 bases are TGTGCCAGTAGCCGAGACAGGGGAGGGACTGAAGCTTTCTTT.